Below, 27 T cell receptor beta chains from the same sample are listed, as sequenced in a study of T cell clonality in common variable immunodeficiency. The method was immunoSEQ multiplex PCR; TCRdb's version includes in-frame clones alone and lacks a portion of them. The sample is made up of tens of thousands of clones, none counted only once. What was sequenced was peripheral blood mononuclear cells. The receptors were sampled from a person between 18 and 70 years old in good health.

This clone was counted ten times or more. The DNA ends 3 residues before the CDR3 does, and the rest of the CDR3 is filled in from the germline J gene. V is TRBV5-1 and J is TRBJ2-5, with TRBD1 as a possible D gene (5 bases). V shed 4 bases and J shed 1 base, with 14 bases lying between them. CDR3 length: 15 amino acids. Germline CDR1 is SGHRS and CDR2 is YFSETQ. The sequenced CDR3 bases are TGCGCCAGCAGCCTGCACACAGGATTCCAAGAGACC. Protein product: CASSLHTGFQET. The whole CDR3 sequence is CASSLHTGFQETQYF.

This clone turned up a few times. The CDR3 end is not reached by the read, which stops 3 residues before it; the germline J gene fills it in. The chain uses TRBV4-2 and TRBJ2-7; D not certain. Germline V gives CDR1 LGHNA, CDR2 YNFKEQ. This CDR3 contains 15 residues. The V gene lost 0 bases and the J gene lost 3 bases, with 12 bases spanning the gap. The part of the CDR3 DNA that was read is TGTGCCAGCAGCCAAGATATGAGCCCGGGCTACGAG. Protein: CASSQDMSPGYE. The whole CDR3 protein reads CASSQDMSPGYEQYF.

This clone has at least ten counts. The read stops 3 residues short of the end of the CDR3; the missing end is completed from the germline J gene. The V gene is TRBV19, the J gene TRBJ1-1, with D uncertain. Per germline, CDR1 LNHDA and CDR2 SQIVND (reference sequence). Trimming took off 5 bases at V and 6 bases at J, with 13 bases between the two ends. The CDR3 has 13 residues. The CDR3 spells CASSSRMAAEAFF. The covered CDR3 bases are TGTGCCAGTAGTTCGCGGATGGCGGCTGAA.

This clone came up many times. The observed sequence ends 3 residues before the CDR3 terminus, with the missing tail filled in from the germline J gene. This chain links TRBV7-2 with TRBJ1-2; 7 positions match TRBD1. The CDR3 is 15 amino acids. After removal of 5 bases from V and 2 bases from J, the junction contained 8 bases not matched to a gene. Per germline, CDR1 SGHTA and CDR2 FQGNSA. CDR3 sequence reads: CASSATTGQNYGYTF. The sequenced part of the CDR3 DNA is TGTGCCAGCAGCGCCACGACAGGGCAAAACTATGGC.

This clone showed up many times. The sequence runs out 3 residues before the end of the CDR3; the remainder is reconstructed from the germline J gene. J is TRBJ2-5 and V is TRBV23-1; D may be TRBD2 (7 bases). TRBV23-1 is an ORF, and what it does is uncertain. V lost 0 bases, J lost 5 bases, and 16 bases lay in between. This CDR3 is built from 16 residues. CDR3 amino acids: CASSQSAEGGEETQYF. CDR3 DNA, as far as it was read: TGCGCCAGCAGTCAATCCGCGGAGGGGGGGGAGGAGACC.

At least ten counts were recorded for this clone. The CDR3 extends 3 residues past the end of the read, so its final part is completed from the germline J gene. V and J are TRBV28 and TRBJ2-4; 7 nucleotides align to TRBD1. CDR1 MDHEN and CDR2 SYDVKM come from the germline V gene. Unmatched junction bases numbered 11, after V lost 3 bases and J lost 6 bases. The CDR3 covers 16 residues. The DNA read from the CDR3 is TGTGCCAGCAGTTTCCGGGGACAGCCAGGGGTAAACATT. Its translation is CASSFRGQPGVNI. The whole CDR3 sequence is CASSFRGQPGVNIQYF.

This clone was detected ten times or more. The DNA ends 3 residues before the CDR3 does, and the rest of the CDR3 is filled in from the germline J gene. The chain links TRBV6-4 to TRBJ1-1; D might be TRBD1 (6 bases). V was pared by 6 bases and J by 5 bases, with 13 bases between. Germline V gene sequence: CDR1 MRHNA, CDR2 SNTAGT. This CDR3 has 13 amino acids. The CDR3 bases that were read are TGTGCCAGCAGCGCGGAGGGGGTAACTGAA. It encodes CASSAEGVTE. The full CDR3 protein reads CASSAEGVTEAFF.

There are many counts of this clone. The sequenced fragment ends 3 residues before the CDR3 boundary, so the rest is inferred from the germline J gene. The chain combines TRBV28 with TRBJ1-4, with unresolved D. Germline CDR1 reads MDHEN; CDR2 reads SYDVKM. Trimming took off 8 bases at V and 8 bases at J, with 18 bases between the two ends. The CDR3 is 14 amino acids. CDR3 bases read: TGTGCCAGCTCCGGCGCCGGGCGGGGAGAAAAA. This sequence encodes CASSGAGRGEK. The whole CDR3 protein reads CASSGAGRGEKLFF.

This clone was seen many times. The read terminates 3 residues before the CDR3 end, so the remaining end is supplied by the germline J gene. The rearrangement uses TRBV15 and TRBJ2-2, with D perhaps matching TRBD1 (6 bases). The germline CDR1 and CDR2 sequences are LNHNV and YYDKDF (reference sequence). The V gene lost 5 bases and the J gene lost 8 bases, with 21 bases spanning the gap. The CDR3 sequence is 16 residues long. The covered CDR3 bases are TGTGCCACCAGCGCCCTATATACGGGACAATCTGGGGAG. It specifies CATSALYTGQSGE. The CDR3, in full, reads CATSALYTGQSGELFF.

This clone came up many times. The sequenced fragment ends 3 residues before the CDR3 boundary, so the rest is inferred from the germline J gene. The chain employs TRBV6-1 and TRBJ1-4, with D tentatively TRBD1 (6 bases). CDR1 is MNHNS and CDR2 is SASEGT in the germline V gene. The CDR3 totals 15 residues. Deletions cut 1 base from V and 5 bases from J, with 11 bases between. The part of the CDR3 DNA that was read is TGTGCCAGCAGTGAAGGGACAGACACAAATGAAAAA. This translates into CASSEGTDTNEK. Given in full, the CDR3 is CASSEGTDTNEKLFF.

This clone was detected many times. Read data end 3 residues before the CDR3 end; the end is taken from the germline J gene. The V and J genes are TRBV5-1 and TRBJ2-1, with a weak D call TRBD1 (6 bases). The CDR3 contains 15 residues. V was pared by 4 bases and J by 0 bases, with 11 bases between. Germline V gene sequence: CDR1 SGHRS, CDR2 YFSETQ. CDR3 DNA (partial): TGCGCCAGCAGCGACACAGGGCTCTCCTACAATGAG. As protein: CASSDTGLSYNE. The whole CDR3 sequence is CASSDTGLSYNEQFF.

There are many counts of this clone. Read coverage stops 3 residues before the CDR3 terminus; the germline J gene supplies the remainder. The chain is built from TRBV20-1 and TRBJ2-7; 9 bases match TRBD2. This CDR3 contains 15 residues. Losses at the gene ends were 0 bases for V and 2 bases for J; bases not matched to a gene: 5. The germline gives CDR1 DFQATT, CDR2 SNEGSKA (reference sequence). The sequenced part of the CDR3 DNA is TGCAGTGCTAGAGATGGCGGGGGGGGGACCTACGAG. This codes for CSARDGGGGTYE. The complete CDR3 sequence is CSARDGGGGTYEQYF.

The CDR3 reads CASSGGDRRFSGNTIYF. The CDR3 bases that were read are TGTGCCAGCAGCGGGGGGGACAGGCGATTCTCTGGAAACACC. The chain combines TRBV7-8 with TRBJ1-3; TRBD1 matches 8 bases. The sequenced fragment ends 3 residues before the CDR3 boundary, so the rest is inferred from the germline J gene. CDR1 is SGHVS and CDR2 is FQNEAQ in the germline V gene. This CDR3 is built from 17 residues. Unmatched junction bases numbered 9, after V lost 5 bases and J lost 0 bases.

Details on this clone: Read data end 3 residues before the CDR3 end; the end is taken from the germline J gene. The rearrangement joins TRBV19 to TRBJ2-7; the match to TRBD2 covers 11 bases. Germline V gene data show CDR1 as LNHDA and CDR2 as SQIVND (reference sequence). The CDR3 consists of 16 residues. The ends lost 7 bases at V and 2 bases at J; junction bases unmatched: 10. CDR3 bases read: TGTGCCAGTACCTACCGGACTAGCGGGCCCCCCTACGAG. Its translation is CASTYRTSGPPYE. The whole CDR3 protein reads CASTYRTSGPPYEQYF.

About this clone itself: The read ends 3 residues early relative to the CDR3; the germline J gene fills the gap. The chain couples TRBV18 to TRBJ2-1, with D maybe TRBD1 (6 bases). This CDR3 has 16 residues. Germline CDR1 reads KGHSH; CDR2 reads LQKENI. Trimming left V 3 bases short and J 2 bases short, with 14 bases between. The chain's CDR3 is CASSPRTARTYNEQFF. The CDR3 DNA, read in part, is TGTGCCAGCTCACCCCGGACAGCTCGTACCTACAATGAG.

This clone was recorded many times. The missing CDR3 end, 3 residues past where the read stops, is filled in from the germline J gene. This rearrangement joins TRBV10-3 to TRBJ1-3, with TRBD1 matching 7 bases. V trimming: 2 bases; J trimming: 4 bases; junction bases outside the gene matches: 8. Per germline, CDR1 ENHRY and CDR2 SYGVKD. The CDR3 contains 16 residues. Partial CDR3 DNA: TGTGCCATCAGTGAGCTTAACAGGGGAGGAGGAAACACC. Amino acid sequence: CAISELNRGGGNT. The entire CDR3 is CAISELNRGGGNTIYF.

In this sample, this clone turned up many times. The CDR3 bases that were read are TGTGCCATCAGTGAGTGGAAAACAGGGGGCGCGGCGGGAGAGACC. Residues: CAISEWKTGGAAGET. The full-length CDR3 reads as CAISEWKTGGAAGETQYF. The V gene is TRBV10-3, the J gene TRBJ2-5, with TRBD1 matching over 9 bases. The read is 3 residues too short to cover the CDR3 end, so that end is filled in from the germline J gene. Germline V gene lookup returns CDR1 ENHRY and CDR2 SYGVKD. This CDR3 has 18 amino acids. With 1 base clipped from V and 4 bases from J, the junction kept 13 bases outside the gene matches.

This clone has a handful of counts. CDR3: CASQPAGYNEQFF. The CDR3 bases that were read are TGCGCCAGCCAACCCGCAGGCTACAATGAG. J is TRBJ2-1 and V is TRBV10-1; D is unresolved. Sequencing ends 3 residues short of the CDR3 end; the germline J gene provides the rest. The CDR3 totals 13 residues. The V and J ends lost 8 bases and 3 bases respectively, with 11 bases between them. Germline CDR1 and CDR2: WNHNN and SYGVQD (reference sequence).

This clone was seen ten or more times. The CDR3 is cut off 3 residues early in the read; its end comes from the germline J gene. This rearrangement joins TRBV19 to TRBJ2-5, with 7 bases identical to TRBD2. The V gene end was trimmed by 5 bases and the J gene end by 2 bases; junction bases not matched to a gene: 2. The CDR3 is 13 residues long. Per germline, CDR1 LNHDA and CDR2 SQIVND (reference sequence). Here the CDR3 reads CASSQRGQETQYF. The DNA read from the CDR3 is TGTGCCAGTAGTCAGCGGGGACAAGAGACC.

Ten or more counts support this clone. Coverage ceases 3 residues before the CDR3 finishes, and the germline J gene fills in the end. The V and J genes are TRBV20-1 and TRBJ2-1, with D perhaps assigned TRBD1 or TRBD2 (5 bases each). V was pared by 6 bases and J by 4 bases, with 16 bases between. Germline assignment: CDR1 DFQATT and CDR2 SNEGSKA (reference sequence). This CDR3 is 14 amino acids long. This CDR3 reads CSAEGSGHYNEQFF. The covered CDR3 bases are TGCAGTGCAGAGGGGTCCGGACATTACAATGAG.

Many counts were recorded for this clone. The observed sequence ends 3 residues before the CDR3 terminus, with the missing tail filled in from the germline J gene. This chain uses TRBV5-5 with TRBJ2-7, with 9 bases fitting TRBD1. The trim removed 3 bases at V and 2 bases at J, leaving 3 bases unmatched. The CDR3 sequence is 14 residues long. Germline lookup yields CDR1 SGHKS and CDR2 YYEKEE (reference sequence). CDR3 region: CASSSGQGTYEQYF. CDR3 DNA (partial): TGTGCCAGCAGCTCGGGACAGGGTACCTACGAG. Full variable domain (remainder filled in from reference TRBV5-5 and TRBJ2-7): DAGVTQSPTHLIKTRGQQVTLRCSPISGHKSVSWYQQVLGQGPQFIFQYYEKEERGRGNFPDRFSARQFPNYSSELNVNALLLGDSALYLCASSSGQGTYEQYFGPGTRLTVT.

Within the sample, this clone is medium-sized. The observed sequence ends 3 residues before the CDR3 terminus, with the missing tail filled in from the germline J gene. The chain links TRBV20-1 to TRBJ2-3, with 12 bases matching TRBD2. Germline CDR1 is DFQATT and CDR2 is SNEGSKA (reference sequence). J was trimmed by 5 bases and V by 6 bases; bases with no gene match: 6. The CDR3 is 14 residues long. The CDR3 spells CSASSGGAVDTQYF. The CDR3 bases that were read are TGCAGTGCCTCTAGCGGGGGGGCGGTAGATACG.

This clone was observed at least ten times. The CDR3 end falls 3 residues outside the read, so it is completed with the germline J gene. The gene calls are TRBV2 and TRBJ1-2, with a weak D call TRBD1 (5 bases). There are 13 residues in the CDR3. Trimming pared 7 bases from V and 3 bases from J, leaving 12 bases between. Germline assignment: CDR1 SNHLY and CDR2 FYNNEI. CDR3 region: CASNPTAYYGYTF. CDR3 DNA (partial): TGTGCCAGCAATCCGACAGCCTACTATGGC.

Note on this clone: The read is 3 residues too short to cover the CDR3 end, so that end is filled in from the germline J gene. The chain links TRBV29-1 to TRBJ1-2, with TRBD1 identical over 8 bases. Germline V CDR1 and CDR2: SQVTM, ANQGSEA. The junction had 5 bases not matched to a gene; V was cut back by 1 base and J by 4 bases. The CDR3 covers 14 residues. This CDR3 reads CSVEGGQAIYGYTF. CDR3 DNA (partial): TGCAGCGTTGAAGGGGGACAGGCCATCTATGGC. Looking up the rest from reference TRBV29-1 and TRBJ1-2 gives the full variable domain: SAVISQKPSRDICQRGTSLTIQCQVDSQVTMMFWYRQQPGQSLTLIATANQGSEATYESGFVIDKFPISRPNLTFSTLTVSNMSPEDSSIYLCSVEGGQAIYGYTFGSGTRLTVV.

This clone was seen only a few times. The CDR3 is cut off 3 residues early in the read; its end comes from the germline J gene. The chain joins TRBV6-2 or TRBV6-3 to TRBJ2-4; no clear D gene. The CDR3 runs to 17 residues. The V gene's germline CDR1 is MNHEY and CDR2 SVGEGT. CDR3 region: CASSYFRRGRRNYGQYF. The DNA read from the CDR3 is TGTGCCAGCAGTTACTTTCGTCGCGGCAGACGCAACTATGGT.

This clone was detected many times. The read ends 3 residues shy of where the CDR3 ends; the end is completed using the germline J gene. This sequence joins TRBV7-9 and TRBJ2-1; the D gene is possibly TRBD2 (7 bases). The V and J ends lost 5 bases and 5 bases respectively, with 16 bases between them. This CDR3 has 15 amino acids. The germline V gene encodes CDR1 SEHNR and CDR2 FQNEAQ (reference sequence). The CDR3 protein is CASSEWGGLNNEQFF. The covered CDR3 bases are TGTGCCAGCAGCGAATGGGGGGGGCTGAACAATGAG.

This clone was recorded at least ten times. The read gets to within 3 residues of the CDR3 end, and the germline J gene fills in the rest. The rearrangement joins TRBV30 to TRBJ1-2; 7 nucleotides align to TRBD1. Trimming at V came to 3 bases and at J to 6 bases, leaving 7 bases not matched to a gene. Germline V gives CDR1 GTSNPN, CDR2 SVGIG (reference sequence). The CDR3 extends over 13 amino acids. The CDR3 loop is CAWSQGVRHGYTF. The sequenced part of the CDR3 DNA is TGTGCCTGGAGCCAGGGGGTACGACATGGC.